These 2 T cell receptor beta chains share one sample of origin, sequenced in a study of control samples from healthy donors and cancer patients. Some clones are missing from TCRdb's copy, which holds only in-frame ones; the method was immunoSEQ multiplex PCR. Seen here are approximately 120,000 clones, about nine tenths observed once, and the top ten hold 4% to 5.5%. The specimen was blood. The receptors here all came from a human donor in good health. The donor label of this sample is uncertain.

This chain links TRBV2 with TRBJ2-1; TRBD1 aligns across 7 bases. Germline loops: CDR1 SNHLY, CDR2 FYNNEI. CDR3 length: 13 amino acids. With 6 bases clipped from V and 2 bases from J, the junction kept 1 base outside the gene matches. CDR3 DNA: TGTGCCAGCAGGGACAGGACCTACAATGAGCAGTTCTTC. It encodes CASRDRTYNEQFF.

This chain connects TRBV5-1 to TRBJ2-5, with TRBD2 identical over 7 bases. The ends lost 1 base at V and 2 bases at J; junction bases unmatched: 11. Germline V gene sequence: CDR1 SGHRS, CDR2 YFSETQ. The CDR3 sequence is 17 residues long. Here the CDR3 reads CASSLFLSGTTQETQYF. The CDR3 DNA reads TGCGCCAGCAGCTTGTTCTTATCTGGGACTACTCAAGAGACCCAGTACTTC.